Shown below are 11 T cell receptor beta chains from a single sample sequenced in a study of blood T cell repertoires in COVID-19. TCRdb's copy holds only in-frame clones and misses some; the assay was immunoSEQ multiplex PCR. This table has about 310,000 clones, roughly 84% appearing once. Sequencing used peripheral blood. The receptors were gathered from a man aged 45-65 years with active or convalescent COVID-19.

This clone came up a few times. This chain links TRBV27 with TRBJ2-1, with D maybe TRBD2 (5 bases). V gave up 2 bases and J gave up 0 bases, with 8 bases separating them. Germline CDR1 MNHEY, CDR2 SMNVEV (reference sequence). The CDR3 length is 15 residues. CDR3 loop: CASSLEGSSYNEQFF. The DNA for the CDR3 is TGTGCCAGCAGTTTAGAGGGCAGCTCCTACAATGAGCAGTTCTTC.

V usage is TRBV7-8 and J usage is TRBJ2-3; possible D gene TRBD1, 5 bases. This CDR3 contains 17 residues. Germline V lookup: CDR1 SGHVS, CDR2 FQNEAQ. The ends were cut back, 6 bases at V and 5 bases at J, with 24 bases in the middle. The CDR3 reads CASRPTKRQPPEDTQYF. The DNA of the CDR3 is TGTGCCAGCAGGCCAACTAAGAGACAGCCCCCCGAAGATACGCAGTATTTT.

This chain connects TRBV7-3 to TRBJ1-1, with D unclear. CDR3 length: 13 amino acids. Looked up from germline, CDR1 is SGHTA and CDR2 is FQGTGA. V lost 4 bases, J lost 1 base, and 7 bases lay in between. CDR3 sequence (DNA): TGTGCCAGCAGCTCCCAGCGGAACACTGAAGCTTTCTTT. Protein product: CASSSQRNTEAFF.

CDR3 nucleotides: TGTGCCAGTAGTGGGACAGAATTTAAAGAGACCCAGTACTTC. It specifies CASSGTEFKETQYF. This chain links TRBV19 with TRBJ2-5; TRBD1 agrees at 7 bases. CDR3 length: 14 amino acids. Germline CDR1 is LNHDA and CDR2 is SQIVND (reference sequence). With 5 bases clipped from V and 3 bases from J, the junction kept 6 bases outside the gene matches.

The V gene is TRBV5-5, the J gene TRBJ2-7, with 8 bases matching TRBD1. V lost 5 bases and J lost 4; bases outside the gene matches: 8. This CDR3 contains 14 residues. From germline, CDR1 is SGHKS and CDR2 YYEKEE (reference sequence). The DNA for the CDR3 is TGTGCCAGCAGTTACCCGGGACAGGAATACGAGCAGTACTTC. Translating gives CASSYPGQEYEQYF.

The CDR3 here is CASELDRATGELFF. The CDR3 DNA reads TGTGCCAGTGAACTCGACAGGGCCACGGGGGAGCTGTTTTTT. The V gene is TRBV28, the J gene TRBJ2-2, with 7 positions matching TRBD1. V lost 9 bases and J lost 8; bases outside the gene matches: 12. The germline V gene encodes CDR1 MDHEN and CDR2 SYDVKM. The CDR3 contains 14 residues.

This sequence joins TRBV18 and TRBJ1-1; the D is unclear. V shed 3 bases and J shed 1 base, with 9 bases lying between them. The CDR3 runs to 14 residues. Germline values: CDR1 KGHSH, CDR2 LQKENI. The CDR3 nucleotides read TGTGCCAGCTCACCTTTCTCGGGGAACACTGAAGCTTTCTTT. Its protein is CASSPFSGNTEAFF.

The chain recombines TRBV6-2 or TRBV6-3 with TRBJ2-7, with a possible D match to TRBD2 (5 bases). From germline, CDR1 is MNHEY and CDR2 SVGEGT. The CDR3 loop spans 13 amino acids. Trimming stripped 2 bases from V and 0 bases from J, with 5 bases between. The CDR3 spells CASSYEGSYEQYF. The CDR3 region has the DNA TGTGCCAGCAGTTACGAGGGCTCCTACGAGCAGTACTTC.

Note on this clone: Sequence at one end of the junction differs from germline and may be a read error. The rearrangement joins TRBV11-3 to TRBJ2-7; D uncertain. Germline V CDR1 and CDR2: SGHNT, YENEEA. This CDR3 has 12 residues. The DNA for the CDR3 is TGTGCCAGCAGCTTATACATTTCCCCAACTACTTTC. Encoded protein: CASSLYISPTTF.

The chain uses TRBV28 and TRBJ1-5; no definite D call. Looked up from germline, CDR1 is MDHEN and CDR2 is SYDVKM. The CDR3 length is 14 residues. Trimming shortened V by 2 bases and J by 2 bases, and 7 bases separated the two germline ends. The CDR3 DNA reads as TGTGCCAGCAGTTTAGGGCGTCGCAATCAGCCCCAGCATTTT. Translation gives CASSLGRRNQPQHF.

V usage is TRBV19 and J usage is TRBJ2-1, with 7 bases matching TRBD2. After removal of 4 bases from V and 5 bases from J, the junction contained 11 bases not matched to a gene. CDR1 is LNHDA and CDR2 is SQIVND in the germline V gene (reference sequence). The CDR3 is 16 amino acids. Written as DNA, the CDR3 is TGTGCCAGTAGTAAGGTCGTCGGGAGGAGGGACAATGAGCAGTTCTTC. Amino acids: CASSKVVGRRDNEQFF.